The present entry profiles one T cell receptor beta chain with its context. Its specificity is unknown. The data were taken from a study of cytomegalovirus exposure and HLA in healthy donors. Study findings and constraints: Reportedly, HLA-A and HLA-B alleles of most subjects were accurately predicted from TCR beta. Most CMV-associated TCR beta chains appeared HLA-restricted in a later analysis.

Vbeta (60) and Jbeta (13) primers were used in the PCR. TCRdb's table, derived via immunoSEQ multiplex PCR, lists solely in-frame clones and lacks some. The table includes 75,000 to 100,000 clones, 65% to 80% detected once. With V trimmed by 2 bases and J by 3 bases, 0 bases remained unmatched. Germline values: CDR1 KGHSH, CDR2 LQKENI. This CDR3 has 15 amino acids. The sample taken for sequencing was PBMCs. The chain joins TRBV18 to TRBJ2-1; 11 bases are shared with TRBD1. The TCR comes from a woman in her seventies in good health and CMV-seropositive. In DNA, the CDR3 is TGTGCCAGCTCACCAGGGACAGGGGGCTACAATGAGCAGTTCTTC. This gives the protein CASSPGTGGYNEQFF.